This T cell receptor (beta chain) comes out of a study of blood T cell repertoires in COVID-19. For the study at large: Whether acute or convalescent, the COVID-19 samples came from the United States, Italy and Spain. T cells, B-cell-depleted T cells, or PBMCs provided the cDNA or gDNA that served as material.

Methods used by the authors: Cell counts per sample came from amplifying reference gene primers. Measured with immunoSEQ multiplex PCR; TCRdb has only the in-frame clones, and not every one. V and J calls and clone size are as listed in that table; D and trimming were resolved from the DNA. The sample shows about 98,000 clones, approximately 82% of them seen only once. Only a few counts were recorded for this clone. This TCR was recovered from a man aged 65 to 85 with active or convalescent COVID-19. The sample taken for sequencing was peripheral blood.

CDR3 sequence reads: CASSLESGSNEKLFF. CDR3 in DNA: TGTGCCAGCAGCTTAGAGTCAGGGTCTAATGAAAAACTGTTTTTT. The chain combines TRBV7-9 with TRBJ1-4; perhaps TRBD1 as D (5 bases). CDR3 size: 15 residues. Germline CDR1 reads SEHNR; CDR2 reads FQNEAQ (reference sequence). Trimming removed 1 base at V and 3 bases at J, with 9 bases between.